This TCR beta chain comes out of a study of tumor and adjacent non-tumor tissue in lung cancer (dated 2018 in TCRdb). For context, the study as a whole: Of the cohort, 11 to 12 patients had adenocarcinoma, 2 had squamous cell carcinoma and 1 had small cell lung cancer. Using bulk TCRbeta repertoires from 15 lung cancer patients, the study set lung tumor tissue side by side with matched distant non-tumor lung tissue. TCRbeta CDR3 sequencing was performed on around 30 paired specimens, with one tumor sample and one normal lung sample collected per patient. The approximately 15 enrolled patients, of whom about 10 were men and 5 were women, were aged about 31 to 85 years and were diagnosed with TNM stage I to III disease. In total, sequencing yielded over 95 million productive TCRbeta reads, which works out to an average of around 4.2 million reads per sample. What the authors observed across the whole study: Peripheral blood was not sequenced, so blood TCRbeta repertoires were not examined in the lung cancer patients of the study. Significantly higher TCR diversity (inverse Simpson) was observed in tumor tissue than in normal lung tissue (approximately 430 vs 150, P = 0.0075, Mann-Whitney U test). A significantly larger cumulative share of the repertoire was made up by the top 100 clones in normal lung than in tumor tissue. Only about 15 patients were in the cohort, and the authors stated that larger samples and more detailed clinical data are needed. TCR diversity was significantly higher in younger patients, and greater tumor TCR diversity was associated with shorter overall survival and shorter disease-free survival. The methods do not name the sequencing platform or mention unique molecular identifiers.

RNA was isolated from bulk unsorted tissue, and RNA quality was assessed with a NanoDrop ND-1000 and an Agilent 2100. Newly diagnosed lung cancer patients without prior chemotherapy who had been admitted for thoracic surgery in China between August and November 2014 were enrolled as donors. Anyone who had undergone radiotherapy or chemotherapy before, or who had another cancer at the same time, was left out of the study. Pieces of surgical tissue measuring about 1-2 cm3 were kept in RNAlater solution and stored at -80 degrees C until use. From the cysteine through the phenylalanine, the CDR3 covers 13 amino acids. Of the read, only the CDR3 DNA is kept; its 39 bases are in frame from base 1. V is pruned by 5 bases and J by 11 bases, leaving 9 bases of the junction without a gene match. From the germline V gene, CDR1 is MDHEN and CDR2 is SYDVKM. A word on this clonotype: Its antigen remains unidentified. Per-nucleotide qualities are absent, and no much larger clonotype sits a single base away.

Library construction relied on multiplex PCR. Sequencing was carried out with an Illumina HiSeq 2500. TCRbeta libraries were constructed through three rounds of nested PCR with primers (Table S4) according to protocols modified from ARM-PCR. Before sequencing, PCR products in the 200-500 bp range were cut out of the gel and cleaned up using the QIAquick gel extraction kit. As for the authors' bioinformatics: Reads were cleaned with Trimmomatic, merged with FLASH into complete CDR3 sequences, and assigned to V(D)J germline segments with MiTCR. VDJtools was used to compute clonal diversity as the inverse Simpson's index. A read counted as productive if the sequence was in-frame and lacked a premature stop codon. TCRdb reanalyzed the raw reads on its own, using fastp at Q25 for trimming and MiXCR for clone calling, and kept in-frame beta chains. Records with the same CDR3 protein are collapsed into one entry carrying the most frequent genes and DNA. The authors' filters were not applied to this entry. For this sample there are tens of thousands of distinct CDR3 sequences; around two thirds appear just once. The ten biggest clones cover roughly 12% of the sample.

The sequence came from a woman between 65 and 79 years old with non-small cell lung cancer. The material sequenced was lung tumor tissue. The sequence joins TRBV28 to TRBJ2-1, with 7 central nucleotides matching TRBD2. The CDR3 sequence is CASSTAGYKKQFF. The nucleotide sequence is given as TGTGCCAGCAGTACAGCGGGATACAAGAAGCAGTTCTTC.